One T cell receptor beta chain is described in this entry. Antigen specificity is unknown. UMI labels and 5' RACE were used to prepare the TRB cDNA libraries. TCRdb reprocessed the 5' RACE reads, with one entry per CDR3 protein and no DNA. The sample's table shows tens of thousands of distinct CDR3 sequences. This entry is derived from a study of CXCR3-negative and CXCR3-positive naive CD8 T cells. The study's findings and limits: Naive cells used TRBV-TRBJ genes in much the same way whether CXCR3-negative or CXCR3-positive; memory cells did not. Comparably high diversity marked both naive subsets, whereas memory CD8+ cells had much lower diversity. Naive subsets did not differ in surface CD5, and the authors estimated TCR strength using properties of the TRB CDR3.

Germline V gene lookup returns CDR1 MNHEY and CDR2 SVGAGI. CDR3 length: 17 amino acids. This TCR was recovered from a human donor in good health. Some clones in this sample may be carry-over from other donors' samples. The sequencing sample was made of memory CD8+ T cells from blood. This chain joins TRBV6-5 and TRBJ1-2; TCRdb gives TRBD1 as the D gene, but with no DNA this cannot be confirmed. CDR3 region: CASSSLTGYKLDYGYTF.